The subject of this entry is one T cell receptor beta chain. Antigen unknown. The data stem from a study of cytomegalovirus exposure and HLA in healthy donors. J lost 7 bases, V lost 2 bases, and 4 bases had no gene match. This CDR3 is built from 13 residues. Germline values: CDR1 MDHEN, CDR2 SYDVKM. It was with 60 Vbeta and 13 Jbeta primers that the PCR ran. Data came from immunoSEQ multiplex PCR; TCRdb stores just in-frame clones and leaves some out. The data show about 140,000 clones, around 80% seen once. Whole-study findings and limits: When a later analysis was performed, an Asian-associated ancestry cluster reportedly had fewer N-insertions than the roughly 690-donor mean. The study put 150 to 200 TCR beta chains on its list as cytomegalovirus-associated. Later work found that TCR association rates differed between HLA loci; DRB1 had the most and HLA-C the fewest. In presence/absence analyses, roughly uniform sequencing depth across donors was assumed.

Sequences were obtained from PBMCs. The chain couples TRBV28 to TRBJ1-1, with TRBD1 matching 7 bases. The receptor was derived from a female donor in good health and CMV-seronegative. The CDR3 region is CASSLGTDFEAFF. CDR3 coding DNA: TGTGCCAGCAGTTTAGGGACAGACTTTGAAGCTTTCTTT. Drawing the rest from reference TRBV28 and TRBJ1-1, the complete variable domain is DVKVTQSSRYLVKRTGEKVFLECVQDMDHENMFWYRQDPGLGLRLIYFSYDVKMKEKGDIPEGYSVSREKKERFSLILESASTNQTSMYLCASSLGTDFEAFFGQGTRLTVV.